This T cell receptor (beta chain) was identified in a study of T-cell reconstitution after alpha-beta-depleted transplantation in children. Overall study findings and caveats: A year had passed since transplant, and T-cell counts and diversity by then came mostly from newly produced T cells. Surviving recipient T cells and thymic progenitors underlay high day-60 TCRbeta diversity in some patients. Reportedly, alpha-beta T cells present about two months post-transplant originated from several hundred expanded clones of graft origin.

Looked up from germline, CDR1 is SGHDT and CDR2 is YYEEEE. The CDR3 extends over 16 amino acids. V shed 5 bases and J 2 bases; nucleotides not matched to a gene: 6. This clonotype was found many times. Its antigen is currently unknown. Unique molecular identifiers featured in how the TCRbeta library was prepared. TCRdb independently ran MiXCR on the PCR reads; one entry per CDR3 protein. Among hundreds of thousands of distinct CDR3 sequences listed, 10% to 13% were seen once. This chain connects TRBV5-6 to TRBJ2-3, with 12 bases aligning to TRBD2. This receptor was taken from a child aged 2 to 10 with inherited bone marrow failure, due to receive a stem cell transplant. Specimen: PBMCs, collected before TCRalphabeta/CD19-depleted stem cell transplant. CDR3 sequence: CASSLTSGRLTDTQYF. The CDR3 nucleotides are TGTGCCAGCAGTCTTACTAGCGGGAGGCTCACAGATACGCAGTATTTT.